These 17 T cell receptor beta chains were sequenced from one sample in a study of OX40 agonist ivuxolimab in advanced cancers. Sequencing used immunoSEQ multiplex PCR; TCRdb keeps in-frame clones, though not all of them. The sample yields tens of thousands of clones, around 83% seen once. The material sequenced was CD4+ or CD8+ T cells sorted from blood, taken in a trial of the OX40 agonist ivuxolimab. The source is an adult with an advanced solid tumor such as melanoma, head and neck, liver or kidney cancer.

In this sample, this clone turned up a few times. The chain combines TRBV7-9 with TRBJ1-2, with D perhaps matching TRBD1 (5 bases). Germline CDR1 and CDR2: SEHNR and FQNEAQ (reference sequence). This CDR3 has 12 amino acids. V dropped 5 bases and J dropped 8 bases, with 12 bases sitting between them. The CDR3 spells CASSPGTGGYTF. The CDR3 DNA reads TGTGCCAGCAGCCCAGGGACGGGGGGCTACACCTTC.

This clone appeared once. The chain recombines TRBV28 with TRBJ1-1; no reliable D call. The CDR3 loop spans 13 amino acids. V lost 5 bases to trimming and J lost 4 bases, with 11 bases between them. In germline, CDR1 is MDHEN, CDR2 SYDVKM. The CDR3 sequence is CASSPSTGTEAFF. In nucleotides, the CDR3 is TGTGCCAGCAGTCCCAGTACGGGCACTGAAGCTTTCTTT.

The genes are TRBV2 and TRBJ1-2; TRBD1 might be the D (5 bases). The germline gives CDR1 SNHLY, CDR2 FYNNEI. Trimming shortened V by 8 bases and J by 2 bases, and 18 bases separated the two germline ends. The CDR3 has 15 residues. CDR3 region: CASRSRGRLNYGYTF. The CDR3 DNA reads TGTGCCAGCCGTTCCCGGGGACGGCTAAACTATGGCTACACCTTC.

This clone has more than one count but fewer than ten. V gene TRBV19 combines with J gene TRBJ1-5, with unresolved D. In germline, CDR1 is LNHDA, CDR2 SQIVND (reference sequence). The CDR3 is made up of 13 amino acids. V was cut by 3 bases and J by 6 bases, with 9 bases left in between. CDR3 sequence reads: CASSINSGQPQHF. CDR3 DNA sequence: TGTGCCAGTAGTATTAATTCGGGTCAGCCCCAGCATTTT. Complete variable domain (other parts from reference TRBV19 and TRBJ1-5): DGGITQSPKYLFRKEGQNVTLSCEQNLNHDAMYWYRQDPGQGLRLIYYSQIVNDFQKGDIAEGYSVSREKKESFPLTVTSAQKNPTAFYLCASSINSGQPQHFGDGTRLSIL.

The chain couples TRBV7-2 to TRBJ1-2; 9 bases fit TRBD1. In germline, CDR1 is SGHTA, CDR2 FQGNSA. V lost 2 bases to trimming and J lost 6 bases; unmatched junction nucleotides: 13. This CDR3 is built from 17 residues. The CDR3 DNA is TGTGCCAGCAGCTTACAAGCCGGGACAGGGAAGGGGCATGGCTACACCTTC. This translates into CASSLQAGTGKGHGYTF.

The V gene is TRBV4-1, the J gene TRBJ2-7, with D tentatively TRBD1 (5 bases). V lost 4 bases and J lost 0, with 10 bases in between. Germline CDR1 reads MGHRA; CDR2 reads YSYEKL. The CDR3 sequence is 14 residues long. As DNA, the CDR3 is TGCGCCAGCAGCCTCCAGGGCAACTCCTACGAGCAGTACTTC. It codes for CASSLQGNSYEQYF.

V is TRBV2 and J is TRBJ1-2; D gene uncertain. The V end lost 2 bases, the J end lost 5 bases, and 6 bases lay between the germline ends. The CDR3 sequence is 12 residues long. Germline CDR1 and CDR2: SNHLY and FYNNEI. CDR3 sequence reads: CASSEQLYGYTF. The CDR3 DNA reads as TGTGCCAGCAGTGAACAGCTGTATGGCTACACCTTC.

This chain links TRBV6-1 with TRBJ2-7; 13 bases are shared with TRBD2. Germline values: CDR1 MNHNS, CDR2 SASEGT. This CDR3 contains 13 residues. J gave up 9 bases and V 9 bases, and 8 bases lay outside the gene matches. The CDR3 reads CASTGTSGVVQYF. The CDR3 DNA follows: TGTGCCAGTACCGGGACTAGCGGGGTTGTGCAGTACTTC.

This chain links TRBV7-2 with TRBJ1-5, with 12 bases fitting TRBD1. Unmatched junction bases numbered 2, after V lost 3 bases and J lost 5 bases. Germline V gives CDR1 SGHTA, CDR2 FQGNSA. CDR3 length equals 15 residues. CDR3 region: CASSLGTGGDQPQHF. In DNA form, the CDR3 reads TGTGCCAGCAGCTTGGGGACAGGGGGCGATCAGCCCCAGCATTTT.

The chain carries TRBV28 and TRBJ2-3; 9 bases line up with TRBD2. Trimming cost V 6 bases and J 5 bases; bases outside gene matches: 12. The CDR3 spans 16 residues. Germline CDR1 and CDR2: MDHEN and SYDVKM. This CDR3 is CASSPFGAGGRDTQYF. The CDR3 region has the DNA TGTGCCAGCAGCCCTTTTGGGGCGGGGGGGCGAGATACGCAGTATTTT.

This clone is medium-sized (0.01 to 0.1%) in the sample. The chain links TRBV5-4 to TRBJ2-2; 8 nucleotides agree with TRBD1. The V gene's germline CDR1 is SGHNT and CDR2 YYREEE (reference sequence). Trimming took 4 bases from V and 7 from J; bases not matched to a gene: 12. This CDR3 has 16 amino acids. CDR3 bases: TGTGCCAGCAGCCCTGGTGGCAGGGGGCAGGTCGGGGAGCTGTTTTTT. Translation: CASSPGGRGQVGELFF.

This CDR3 is CASSPGEGSATNEKLFF. In nucleotides, the CDR3 is TGCGCCAGCAGCCCCGGGGAGGGATCTGCAACTAATGAAAAACTGTTTTTT. This sequence joins TRBV5-1 and TRBJ1-4; unclear D gene. With 4 bases removed from V and 0 bases from J, the gap between germline ends came to 16 bases. CDR3 length equals 17 residues. Germline V gene data show CDR1 as SGHRS and CDR2 as YFSETQ. The full variable domain, with the rest looked up from reference TRBV5-1 and TRBJ1-4, is KAGVTQTPRYLIKTRGQQVTLSCSPISGHRSVSWYQQTPGQGLQFLFEYFSETQRNKGNFPGRFSGRQFSNSRSEMNVSTLELGDSALYLCASSPGEGSATNEKLFFGSGTQLSVL.

This clone was counted only a few times. This chain uses TRBV30 with TRBJ2-7, with 14 bases that match TRBD2. Looked up from germline, CDR1 is GTSNPN and CDR2 is SVGIG (reference sequence). V trimming: 4 bases; J trimming: 5 bases; junction bases outside the gene matches: 16. The CDR3 is 18 residues long. CDR3 sequence (DNA): TGTGCCTGGACTCTACAGCCGGGACTAGCGGGGGACATCCACGAGCAGTACTTC. Its protein product is CAWTLQPGLAGDIHEQYF.

The chain couples TRBV5-8 to TRBJ1-5, with D maybe TRBD1 (5 bases). Germline CDR1 is SGHTS and CDR2 is YDEGEE. This CDR3 is built from 15 residues. V was cut by 3 bases and J by 6 bases, with 16 bases left in between. The CDR3 loop is CASSSWGRRGQPQHF. The CDR3 DNA follows: TGTGCCAGCAGCTCCTGGGGGAGGAGGGGTCAGCCCCAGCATTTT. Full variable domain (rest looked up from reference TRBV5-8 and TRBJ1-5): EAGVTQSPTHLIKTRGQQATLRCSPISGHTSVYWYQQALGLGLQFLLWYDEGEERNRGNFPPRFSGRQFPNYSSELNVNALELEDSALYLCASSSWGRRGQPQHFGDGTRLSIL.

The chain employs TRBV19 and TRBJ1-4; 10 bases match TRBD1. Unmatched junction bases numbered 5, after V lost 5 bases and J lost 8 bases. The CDR3 sequence is 14 residues long. Per germline, CDR1 LNHDA and CDR2 SQIVND (reference sequence). The CDR3 loop is CASSRTGGREKLFF. CDR3 in DNA: TGTGCCAGTAGTCGGACAGGGGGAAGGGAAAAACTGTTTTTT.

The chain joins TRBV5-1 to TRBJ1-1; 7 positions match TRBD1. V shed 3 bases, J shed 8 bases, and the junction held 7 bases outside the gene matches. CDR1 is SGHRS and CDR2 is YFSETQ in the germline V gene. The CDR3 loop spans 13 amino acids. The CDR3 reads CASSWYRGGEAFF. The CDR3 DNA follows: TGCGCCAGCAGCTGGTACAGGGGCGGGGAAGCTTTCTTT.

In the case of this clone: The same CDR3 can be traced to other DNA sequences in this sample. The V and J genes are TRBV20-1 and TRBJ2-7, with D perhaps TRBD1 (6 bases). Per the germline V gene, CDR1 is DFQATT and CDR2 is SNEGSKA (reference sequence). This CDR3 is 11 amino acids long. Trimming took off 6 bases at V and 3 bases at J, with 9 bases between the two ends. The CDR3 spells CSARQDYEQYF. The DNA for the CDR3 is TGCAGTGCCAGACAGGACTACGAGCAGTACTTC.